Sequencing of this T cell receptor beta chain was carried out in a study of T cell changes during pregnancy in multiple sclerosis. Germline assignment: CDR1 SGHRS and CDR2 YFSETQ. The V gene lost 3 bases and the J gene lost 2 bases, with 14 bases spanning the gap. The CDR3 is 15 residues long. Sequencing was performed with immunoSEQ multiplex PCR; in TCRdb, only in-frame clones are kept and a portion is missing. The sample yields nearly 110,000 clones, about 90% seen once. This chain connects TRBV5-1 to TRBJ1-1; D is undetermined. The TCR was taken from a female donor with multiple sclerosis, enrolled in a pregnancy study. The source was peripheral blood, collected before pregnancy. CDR3 DNA sequence: TGCGCCAGCAGCTCCTCCGTCGGGAGAAACACTGAAGCTTTCTTT. Protein: CASSSSVGRNTEAFF.